These 9 T cell receptor beta chains were sequenced from one sample in a study of human T cells and chemical hapten exposure (dated by TCRdb to about 2021). Library construction relied on RACE. The sequencing machine was a NextSeq 500. TCRdb itself trimmed the public reads at Q25 with fastp, ran MiXCR and retained productive beta chains. Each record represents a unique CDR3 protein, reported with the most common genes and DNA among its rows. The sample table holds a few hundred thousand distinct CDR3 sequences, of which approximately 8% were seen once. The top ten constitute around 1.2% of the sample. This sample's time point label indicates: pre-sensitization, week 0. Per the publication, the treatment or condition label means: therapeutic diphenylcyclopropenone sensitization with weekly scalp DPC. The sequences come from whole blood, collected in connection with sensitization to the hapten diphenylcyclopropenone (DPC). The receptors were gathered from a young man with alopecia areata. Some clones in this sample may be carry-over from other donors' samples.

The chain has TRBV5-6 and TRBJ1-1, with D possibly TRBD1 on 6 matching bases. The CDR3 totals 14 residues. CDR1 and CDR2 (germline): SGHDT, YYEEEE. V lost 4 bases and J 4 bases, leaving 14 bases between the germline ends. The CDR3 DNA is TGTGCCAGCAGCCCGGACAGACCCGGCACTGAAGCTTTCTTT. Its protein product is CASSPDRPGTEAFF.

This clonotype has only a few counts. This CDR3 is CASSLSGADYNEQFF. CDR3 sequence (DNA): TGTGCCAGCAGCCTTTCGGGGGCGGACTACAATGAGCAGTTCTTC. This rearrangement joins TRBV7-2 to TRBJ2-1; the D call may be TRBD1 or TRBD2 (6 bases each). The germline CDR1 and CDR2 sequences are SGHTA and FQGNSA. CDR3 length: 15 amino acids. V was trimmed by 5 bases and J by 3 bases, leaving 14 bases between them.

The chain couples TRBV7-3 to TRBJ1-3, with 8 positions matching TRBD1. Germline V gives CDR1 SGHTA, CDR2 FQGTGA. Unmatched junction bases numbered 6, after V lost 4 bases and J lost 4 bases. This CDR3 has 15 amino acids. As DNA, the CDR3 is TGTGCCAGCAGCTATACAGGGGGAAGAGGAAACACCATATATTTT. This translates into CASSYTGGRGNTIYF. Full variable domain (missing parts from reference TRBV7-3 and TRBJ1-3): GAGVSQTPSNKVTEKGKYVELRCDPISGHTALYWYRQSLGQGPEFLIYFQGTGAADDSGLPNDRFFAVRPEGSVSTLKIQRTERGDSAVYLCASSYTGGRGNTIYFGEGSWLTVV.

This clonotype was counted a few times. V and J are TRBV6-2 or TRBV6-3 and TRBJ1-5; D is ambiguous. Trimming shortened V by 8 bases and J by 5 bases, and 10 bases separated the two germline ends. This CDR3 comprises 12 residues. Germline values: CDR1 MNHEY, CDR2 SVGEGT. CDR3 amino acids: CASGNLHQPQHF. CDR3 in DNA: TGTGCCAGCGGAAATCTACATCAGCCCCAGCATTTT.

This clonotype occurred a few times. This rearrangement joins TRBV3-1 to TRBJ1-6; no clear D gene. This CDR3 is built from 14 residues. Germline V gene lookup returns CDR1 LGHDT and CDR2 YNNKEL (reference sequence). V gave up 4 bases and J gave up 9 bases, with 13 bases separating them. The chain's CDR3 is CASSPGQPRSPLHF. The CDR3 coding sequence is TGTGCCAGCAGCCCGGGTCAGCCGCGTTCACCCCTCCACTTT.

This clonotype was counted a few times. This chain joins TRBV7-9 and TRBJ1-4, with D possibly TRBD1 on 5 matching bases. The germline V gene has CDR1 SEHNR and CDR2 FQNEAQ (reference sequence). The V end was cut by 5 bases, the J end by 3 bases, with 13 bases between. The CDR3 spans 15 residues. CDR3 loop: CASSQETDPNEKLFF. DNA for the CDR3: TGTGCCAGCAGCCAAGAGACAGACCCTAATGAAAAACTGTTTTTT.

This clonotype was seen many times. As DNA, the CDR3 is TGTGCCAGCAGCTTAAGGGGCATAGAGGGTGGAGCCAAAAACATTCAGTACTTC. Its protein is CASSLRGIEGGAKNIQYF. The rearrangement links TRBV7-2 to TRBJ2-4; D assignment may be TRBD1 or TRBD2 (5 bases each). CDR3 size: 18 residues. The V gene lost 2 bases and the J gene lost 0 bases, with 17 bases spanning the gap. Germline CDR1 and CDR2: SGHTA and FQGNSA.

The chain is built from TRBV12-3 or TRBV12-4 and TRBJ1-3; a possible D gene is TRBD1 (6 bases). The CDR3 runs 16 residues. Trimming took off 5 bases at V and 0 bases at J, with 14 bases between the two ends. CDR3 protein: CASSEMTGFSGNTIYF. The CDR3 coding sequence is TGTGCCAGCAGTGAGATGACAGGATTCTCTGGAAACACCATATATTTT.

There are a few counts of this clonotype. The V call is TRBV29-1, the J call TRBJ1-2; no reliable D call. CDR3 length: 11 residues. Between the trimmed V and J ends, which lost 4 bases and 0 bases, there was a span of 3 bases. The germline V gene encodes CDR1 SQVTM and CDR2 ANQGSEA. As DNA, the CDR3 is TGCAGCGTTGTATCTAACTATGGCTACACCTTC. This codes for CSVVSNYGYTF. Filled out from reference TRBV29-1 and TRBJ1-2, the complete variable domain reads SAVISQKPSRDICQRGTSLTIQCQVDSQVTMMFWYRQQPGQSLTLIATANQGSEATYESGFVIDKFPISRPNLTFSTLTVSNMSPEDSSIYLCSVVSNYGYTFGSGTRLTVV.